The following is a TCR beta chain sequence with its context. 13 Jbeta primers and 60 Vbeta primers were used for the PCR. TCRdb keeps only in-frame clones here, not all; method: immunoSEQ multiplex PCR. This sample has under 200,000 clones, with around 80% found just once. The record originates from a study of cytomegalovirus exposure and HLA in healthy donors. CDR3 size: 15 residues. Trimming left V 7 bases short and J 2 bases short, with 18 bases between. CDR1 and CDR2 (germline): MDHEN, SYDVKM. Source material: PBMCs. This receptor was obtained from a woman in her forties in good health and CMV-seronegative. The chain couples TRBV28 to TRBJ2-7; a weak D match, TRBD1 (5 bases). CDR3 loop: CASTSLDSPAYEQYF. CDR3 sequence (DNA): TGTGCCAGCACCTCTCTTGACAGCCCAGCCTACGAGCAGTACTTC.